This T cell receptor beta chain comes out of a study of neurological immune-mediated disorders. Study conclusions and caveats: Expanded clones shared no CDR3 amino acid sequences across subjects, suggesting private repertoires in all groups.

This clonotype was seen at least ten times. Its antigen remains unknown. Synthesis of cDNA was carried out by template-switch 5'RACE. The reaction used 10-nucleotide random UMIs. TCRdb ran MiXCR on the 5' RACE reads and lists one entry per CDR3 protein. Of roughly 23,000 distinct CDR3 sequences in the sample, 10% were seen once. Germline CDR1 reads MNHEY; CDR2 reads SVGAGI. The CDR3 covers 13 residues. The J segment lost 4 bases and the V segment lost 6 bases, leaving 5 bases of the junction unmatched. The sequence was obtained from a woman aged 60-75 years with HTLV-1-associated myelopathy (HAM/TSP). This chain links TRBV6-5 with TRBJ1-1, with 7 bases matching TRBD1. The sample consisted of PBMCs. CDR3 sequence (DNA): TGTGCCAGCAGGCGACAGGGAAGCACTGAAGCTTTCTTT. It codes for CASRRQGSTEAFF.